Listed below are T cell receptor beta chains from one sample, sequenced in a study of blood T cell repertoires in COVID-19. Repertoires were generated with immunoSEQ multiplex PCR, while TCRdb's copy carries only in-frame clones and drops some. The sample carries over 200,000 clones, roughly 88% recorded once. The sample was peripheral blood. The receptor set was obtained from a woman aged 30 to 39 with acute or convalescent COVID-19. Each CDR3 is given with its conserved first and last residue. The D gene is left open where the match is weak. Rows give clone size only sometimes, using once, few, many, or a class for an expanded clone.

cdr3_nt: TGTGCCAGCAGCTTAGGACAGGTGATCTACAATGAGCAGTTCTTC
cdr3_aa: CASSLGQVIYNEQFF
d_call: NA
j_call: TRBJ2-1
v_call: TRBV11-2
clone_size: NA

cdr3_nt: TGTGCCAGCAGCTCCTCCGGGACAGTCTATGGCTACACCTTC
cdr3_aa: CASSSSGTVYGYTF
d_call: TRBD1
j_call: TRBJ1-2
v_call: TRBV7-3
clone_size: NA

cdr3_nt: TGTGCCAGCAGTGAAGGACAGGGGGCGCGGGGCTACACCTTC
cdr3_aa: CASSEGQGARGYTF
d_call: TRBD1
j_call: TRBJ1-2
v_call: TRBV6-1
clone_size: NA

cdr3_nt: TGCGCCAGCAGCTTGCACAGGGCGAGCGGACCCTACAATGAGCAGTTCTTC
cdr3_aa: CASSLHRASGPYNEQFF
d_call: NA
j_call: TRBJ2-1
v_call: TRBV5-1
clone_size: NA

cdr3_nt: TGTGCCAGCAGAGAGGGAACAGGGACCAGGGAAAAACTGTTTTTT
cdr3_aa: CASREGTGTREKLFF
d_call: NA
j_call: TRBJ1-4
v_call: TRBV6-5
clone_size: NA

cdr3_nt: TGCAGCACCAGCGGACTAGGCCACGAGCAGTACTTC
cdr3_aa: CSTSGLGHEQYF
d_call: TRBD2
j_call: TRBJ2-7
v_call: TRBV29-1
clone_size: NA

cdr3_nt: TGTGCCAGTAGTACCAAAACCGGGACTAGCGGGAAACATGAGCAGTTCTTC
cdr3_aa: CASSTKTGTSGKHEQFF
d_call: TRBD2
j_call: TRBJ2-1
v_call: TRBV19
clone_size: NA

cdr3_nt: TGCAGCGCCTCCGGGGAGGGATCCTACAATGAGCAGTTCTTC
cdr3_aa: CSASGEGSYNEQFF
d_call: TRBD2
j_call: TRBJ2-1
v_call: TRBV29-1
clone_size: NA

cdr3_nt: TGTGCCAGCAGCGTAGGGTGGGTTGGGACTAGTGAGCAGTTCTTC
cdr3_aa: CASSVGWVGTSEQFF
d_call: TRBD2
j_call: TRBJ2-1
v_call: TRBV9
clone_size: NA

cdr3_nt: TGTGCCAGCTCACCACTAGCGACGGGAGAGAAATACGAGCAGTACTTC
cdr3_aa: CASSPLATGEKYEQYF
d_call: NA
j_call: TRBJ2-7
v_call: TRBV18
clone_size: NA

cdr3_nt: TGTGCCAGCAACCAAGATCGCGTGTGGAACACTGAAGCTTTCTTT
cdr3_aa: CASNQDRVWNTEAFF
d_call: NA
j_call: TRBJ1-1
v_call: TRBV6-5
clone_size: NA

cdr3_nt: TGTGCCAGTAGTAGGGCACTAGCGGGAGGGATTGCCTACGAGCAGTACTTC
cdr3_aa: CASSRALAGGIAYEQYF
d_call: TRBD2
j_call: TRBJ2-7
v_call: TRBV19
clone_size: few

cdr3_nt: TGTGCCAGCAGCCTCGCTGGACAGGGATCCTCTGGAAACACCATATATTTT
cdr3_aa: CASSLAGQGSSGNTIYF
d_call: TRBD1
j_call: TRBJ1-3
v_call: TRBV3-1/TRBV3-2
clone_size: NA

cdr3_nt: TGCGCCAGCAGCACTACTCAAACCGGGGAGCTGTTTTTT
cdr3_aa: CASSTTQTGELFF
d_call: NA
j_call: TRBJ2-2
v_call: TRBV5-1
clone_size: NA

cdr3_nt: TGTGCCAGCAGCGGAGGACAGGGAGGAGGGGAGACCCAGTACTTC
cdr3_aa: CASSGGQGGGETQYF
d_call: TRBD1
j_call: TRBJ2-5
v_call: TRBV5-8
clone_size: NA

cdr3_nt: TGTGCCAGCAGGACAGGGTTCCCATCGTACACTGAAGCTTTCTTT
cdr3_aa: CASRTGFPSYTEAFF
d_call: TRBD1
j_call: TRBJ1-1
v_call: TRBV7-9
clone_size: NA

cdr3_nt: TGTGCCAGCAGACGCTCGGGGACAGGGACAGAGACCCAGTACTTC
cdr3_aa: CASRRSGTGTETQYF
d_call: TRBD1
j_call: TRBJ2-5
v_call: TRBV6-5
clone_size: NA

cdr3_nt: TGTGCCAGCAGCTACTACAGTGGAGAGCAGTTCTTC
cdr3_aa: CASSYYSGEQFF
d_call: NA
j_call: TRBJ2-1
v_call: TRBV6-5
clone_size: once

cdr3_nt: TGTGCAAGTCGCTTAGCCTGGGGACAGCCAGACTCCTATGGCTACACCTTC
cdr3_aa: CASRLAWGQPDSYGYTF
d_call: NA
j_call: TRBJ1-2
v_call: TRBV12-2
clone_size: NA

cdr3_nt: TGTGCCAGCAGCGTACGGGGACTAGCGACAGATACGCAGTATTTT
cdr3_aa: CASSVRGLATDTQYF
d_call: TRBD2
j_call: TRBJ2-3
v_call: TRBV7-8
clone_size: NA

cdr3_nt: TGTGCCAGCAGCGCCGGGACAGGGGGTGATAATCAGCCCCAGCATTTT
cdr3_aa: CASSAGTGGDNQPQHF
d_call: TRBD1
j_call: TRBJ1-5
v_call: TRBV9
clone_size: NA

cdr3_nt: TGTGCCAGCAGCCAAGTTCAATGGGCCGAGCAGTTCTTC
cdr3_aa: CASSQVQWAEQFF
d_call: NA
j_call: TRBJ2-1
v_call: TRBV3-1/TRBV3-2
clone_size: NA

cdr3_nt: TGCGCCAGCAGCCAAGAACGGACGGTGGCAGGGGTAAATAATGAGCAGTTCTTC
cdr3_aa: CASSQERTVAGVNNEQFF
d_call: NA
j_call: TRBJ2-1
v_call: TRBV4-1
clone_size: NA

cdr3_nt: TGTGCCAGCAGCCAGGTGAGCTACGAGCAGTACTTC
cdr3_aa: CASSQVSYEQYF
d_call: NA
j_call: TRBJ2-7
v_call: TRBV7-9
clone_size: NA

cdr3_nt: TGTGCCAGCAGCAGTAGCGGAGGTGGGTTGAATGAGCAGTTCTTC
cdr3_aa: CASSSSGGGLNEQFF
d_call: NA
j_call: TRBJ2-1
v_call: TRBV7-9
clone_size: NA

cdr3_nt: TGTGCCAGCAGTTATCCCGCAGGGGGCACTGAAGCTTTCTTT
cdr3_aa: CASSYPAGGTEAFF
d_call: TRBD1
j_call: TRBJ1-1
v_call: TRBV6-5
clone_size: NA

cdr3_nt: TGCGCCAGCAGCTTGGAAGCGACGGGCACCGGGGAGCTGTTTTTT
cdr3_aa: CASSLEATGTGELFF
d_call: NA
j_call: TRBJ2-2
v_call: TRBV5-1
clone_size: NA

cdr3_nt: TGTGCTAGTGGTTCCGGCGACAAGCTCTCTGGAAACACCATATATTTT
cdr3_aa: CASGSGDKLSGNTIYF
d_call: NA
j_call: TRBJ1-3
v_call: TRBV12-5
clone_size: NA

cdr3_nt: TGTGCCAGCAGCTTGGAGGTATGGGCAGGGGGGAACACTGAAGCTTTCTTT
cdr3_aa: CASSLEVWAGGNTEAFF
d_call: TRBD1
j_call: TRBJ1-1
v_call: TRBV5-4
clone_size: once

cdr3_nt: TGTGCCATTTTGGACAGCCGTTATAATTCACCCCTCCACTTT
cdr3_aa: CAILDSRYNSPLHF
d_call: NA
j_call: TRBJ1-6
v_call: TRBV6-5
clone_size: NA

cdr3_nt: TGTGCCAGTAGTAGGCCGGGACAGGGAAAGACCCAGTACTTC
cdr3_aa: CASSRPGQGKTQYF
d_call: TRBD1
j_call: TRBJ2-5
v_call: TRBV19
clone_size: NA

cdr3_nt: TGTGCCACCAGTGACCCATACAATGAGCAGTTCTTC
cdr3_aa: CATSDPYNEQFF
d_call: NA
j_call: TRBJ2-1
v_call: TRBV24-1
clone_size: NA

cdr3_nt: TGTGCCAGCAGCTCGACTTCGGGACAGGGGCAAGAGACCCAGTACTTC
cdr3_aa: CASSSTSGQGQETQYF
d_call: TRBD1
j_call: TRBJ2-5
v_call: TRBV7-9
clone_size: NA

cdr3_nt: TGTGCCAGCAGTTACTCGAAACTAGCGGGAGTCTACGAGCAGTACTTC
cdr3_aa: CASSYSKLAGVYEQYF
d_call: TRBD2
j_call: TRBJ2-7
v_call: TRBV6-2/TRBV6-3
clone_size: NA

cdr3_nt: TGTGCCAGCAGCCCAAGCGGGTTATCTTCCTACGAGCAGTACTTC
cdr3_aa: CASSPSGLSSYEQYF
d_call: NA
j_call: TRBJ2-7
v_call: TRBV7-8
clone_size: NA

cdr3_nt: TGTGCCAGCAGCTTAATCCGCCCAGCGGGAGGAGACACCGGGGAGCTGTTTTTT
cdr3_aa: CASSLIRPAGGDTGELFF
d_call: TRBD2
j_call: TRBJ2-2
v_call: TRBV7-2
clone_size: NA

cdr3_nt: TGTGCCAGCAGCCCCCGGGAGACGAACACCGGGGAGCTGTTTTTT
cdr3_aa: CASSPRETNTGELFF
d_call: NA
j_call: TRBJ2-2
v_call: TRBV7-8
clone_size: once

cdr3_nt: TGTGCCAGCAGCTTAGATCAACTAGCGCCCTACAATGAGCAGTTCTTC
cdr3_aa: CASSLDQLAPYNEQFF
d_call: TRBD2
j_call: TRBJ2-1
v_call: TRBV11-2
clone_size: NA

cdr3_nt: TGTGCCAGCAGCCCGAGAGGGTATGGCTACACCTTC
cdr3_aa: CASSPRGYGYTF
d_call: NA
j_call: TRBJ1-2
v_call: TRBV6-5
clone_size: NA

cdr3_nt: TGTGCCACCAGTGACCAACAGGGTTTCTACACCTTC
cdr3_aa: CATSDQQGFYTF
d_call: NA
j_call: TRBJ1-2
v_call: TRBV24-1
clone_size: NA

cdr3_nt: TGTGCCAGCAGTCCAAACAATGAGCAGTTCTTC
cdr3_aa: CASSPNNEQFF
d_call: NA
j_call: TRBJ2-1
v_call: TRBV6-2/TRBV6-3
clone_size: NA

cdr3_nt: TGTGCCAGCAGTTACAGCCTAGCGGGAGTTCAGCTCCCCCCCTACGAGCAGTACTTC
cdr3_aa: CASSYSLAGVQLPPYEQYF
d_call: TRBD2
j_call: TRBJ2-7
v_call: TRBV6-2/TRBV6-3
clone_size: NA

cdr3_nt: TGTGCCAGCAGCGGCCTATTACTCTCTGGAAACACCATATATTTT
cdr3_aa: CASSGLLLSGNTIYF
d_call: NA
j_call: TRBJ1-3
v_call: TRBV9
clone_size: NA

cdr3_nt: TGTGCCAGCAGCTTCTTGGACAGTTTCGCTGGGGCCAACGTCCTGACTTTC
cdr3_aa: CASSFLDSFAGANVLTF
d_call: NA
j_call: TRBJ2-6
v_call: TRBV7-9
clone_size: few

cdr3_nt: TGTGCCACCAGGGATAGCGCCGAGTGGTACTTT
cdr3_aa: CATRDSAEWYF
d_call: NA
j_call: TRBJ2-3
v_call: TRBV24-1
clone_size: NA

cdr3_nt: TGTGCCTGGAGTGTTTCTGGGCAGGCAACGCAGTACTTC
cdr3_aa: CAWSVSGQATQYF
d_call: NA
j_call: TRBJ2-7
v_call: TRBV30
clone_size: once